This T cell receptor (beta chain) appears in the sequencing data of a study of glioma-infiltrating T cells after dendritic cell vaccination. Produced via immunoSEQ multiplex PCR; TCRdb's table is partial and in-frame only. The repertoire holds tens of thousands of clones, roughly 85% seen once, with 8.5% in the top ten. Germline CDR1 and CDR2: MNHEY and SVGAGI. The trim removed 6 bases at V and 10 bases at J, leaving 13 bases unmatched. The CDR3 is 14 residues long. Time point: after dendritic cell vaccination, including at tumor progression/relapse. The sequence derives from a human donor with glioblastoma. The sample in question was blood, obtained after dendritic cell vaccination. The genes are TRBV6-5 and TRBJ1-1, with 8 bases fitting TRBD1. The CDR3 region is CASRKTGENSGAFF. CDR3 sequence (DNA): TGTGCCAGCAGGAAGACAGGGGAAAACTCGGGAGCTTTCTTT.